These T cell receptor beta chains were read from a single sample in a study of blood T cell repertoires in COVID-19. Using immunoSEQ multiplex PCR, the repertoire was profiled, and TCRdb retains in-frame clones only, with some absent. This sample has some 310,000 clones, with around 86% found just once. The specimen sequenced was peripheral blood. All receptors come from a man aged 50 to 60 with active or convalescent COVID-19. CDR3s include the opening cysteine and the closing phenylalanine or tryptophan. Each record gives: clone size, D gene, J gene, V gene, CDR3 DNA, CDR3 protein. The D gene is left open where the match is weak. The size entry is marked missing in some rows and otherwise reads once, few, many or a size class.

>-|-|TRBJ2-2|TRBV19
TGTGCCAGTAGTATAGGGGGAGAACCAAGCGGGGAGCTGTTTTTT
CASSIGGEPSGELFF
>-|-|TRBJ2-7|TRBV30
TGTGCCTGGAGTGTAGGGACTTCCACCTACGAGCAGTACTTC
CAWSVGTSTYEQYF
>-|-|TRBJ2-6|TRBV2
TGTGCCAGTTCCCTCTCCTCTGGGGCCAACGTCCTGACTTTC
CASSLSSGANVLTF
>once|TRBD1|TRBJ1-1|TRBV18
TGTGCCAGCTCACCACAGGTGGCCAGGGGGCGAGGGACTGAAGCTTTCTTT
CASSPQVARGRGTEAFF
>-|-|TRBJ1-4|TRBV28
TGTGCCAGCAGCGCCGGACAGATACTTGAAAAACTGTTTTTT
CASSAGQILEKLFF
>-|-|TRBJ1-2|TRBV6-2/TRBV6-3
TGTGCCAGCAGTTTAAGGGTGGGGCGCGGCGGCTACACCTTC
CASSLRVGRGGYTF
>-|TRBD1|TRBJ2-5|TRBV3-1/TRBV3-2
TGTGCCAGCAGCCCAAGTGGGACAGAAGAGACCCAGTACTTC
CASSPSGTEETQYF
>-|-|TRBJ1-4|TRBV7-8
TGTGCCAGCAGCTCCCTCAGGGGACAAGTTCTGAACGAAAAACTGTTTTTT
CASSSLRGQVLNEKLFF
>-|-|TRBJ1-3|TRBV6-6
TGTGCCACTCTACCCAGGGAAAACTCTGGAAACACCATATATTTT
CATLPRENSGNTIYF
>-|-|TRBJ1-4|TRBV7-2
TGTGCCAGCAGCTTAGGCGGGTCAACTAATGAAAAACTGTTTTTT
CASSLGGSTNEKLFF
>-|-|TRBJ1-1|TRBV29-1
TGCAGCGTTTCCAGGGGCCAGAACACTGAAGCTTTCTTT
CSVSRGQNTEAFF
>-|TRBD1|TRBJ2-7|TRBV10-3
TGTGCCATCAGTGAGGAAGACAGGGATTACTCCTACGAGCAGTACTTC
CAISEEDRDYSYEQYF
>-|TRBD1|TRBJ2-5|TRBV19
TGTGCCAGTAGTTCTCACTCCTCAGGGGGACAGACCCAGTACTTC
CASSSHSSGGQTQYF
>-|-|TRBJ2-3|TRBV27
TGTGCCAGCAGCCTAGGGGGTAGGGGTCCCACAGATACGCAGTATTTT
CASSLGGRGPTDTQYF
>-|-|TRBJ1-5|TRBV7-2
TGTGCCAGCAGCTTACAGAATAGCAATCAGCCCCAGCATTTT
CASSLQNSNQPQHF
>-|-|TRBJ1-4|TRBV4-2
TGTGCCAGCAGCCAAGGACAGTCTAATGAAAAACTGTTTTTT
CASSQGQSNEKLFF
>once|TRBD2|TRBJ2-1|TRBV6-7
TGTGCCAGCAGTTACGTTCCACTAGCGGGAGTCCGGGAGCAGTTCTTC
CASSYVPLAGVREQFF
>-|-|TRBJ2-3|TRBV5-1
TGCGCCAGCAGCTTGAGGGGGACGGAGAGCACAGATACGCAGTATTTT
CASSLRGTESTDTQYF
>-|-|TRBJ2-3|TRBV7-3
TGTGCCAGCAGCTTTGAGGGTAGATTTGATACGCAGTATTTT
CASSFEGRFDTQYF
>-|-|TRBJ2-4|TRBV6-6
TGTGCCAGCAGTTCGGACAGTTTCGTAGCCAAAAACATTCAGTACTTC
CASSSDSFVAKNIQYF
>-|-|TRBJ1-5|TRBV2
TGTGCCAGCAGTGAAATATCTCTTACAGGGCCCGATCAGCCCCAGCATTTT
CASSEISLTGPDQPQHF
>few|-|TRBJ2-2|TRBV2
TGTGCCAGGGAGACTAGGAACACCGGGGAGCTGTTTTTT
CARETRNTGELFF
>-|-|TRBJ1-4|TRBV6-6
TGTGCCAGCAGTTACTCGAGCGGGAGGGAGAATGAAAAACTGTTTTTT
CASSYSSGRENEKLFF
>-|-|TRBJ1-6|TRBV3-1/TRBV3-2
TGTGCCAGCAGCCAAGAATTTCGAGTTATCACCCTCCACTTT
CASSQEFRVITLHF
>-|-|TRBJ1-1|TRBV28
TGTGCCAGCAGTTCGTCGGGAATGAACACTGAAGCTTTCTTT
CASSSSGMNTEAFF
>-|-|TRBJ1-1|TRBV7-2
TGTGCCAGCAGCTTAGGTGGGGAGGCCACTGAAGCTTTCTTT
CASSLGGEATEAFF
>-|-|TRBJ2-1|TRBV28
TGTGCCAGCAGCGCACCGAGCTCCTACAATGAGCAGTTCTTC
CASSAPSSYNEQFF
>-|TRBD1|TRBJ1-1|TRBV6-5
TGTGCCAGTACGGGACAGTTGAACACTGAAGCTTTCTTT
CASTGQLNTEAFF
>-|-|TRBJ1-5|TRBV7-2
TGTGCCAGCAGCTTTGGGAGCCCTCAGCCCCAGCATTTT
CASSFGSPQPQHF
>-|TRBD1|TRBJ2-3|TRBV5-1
TGCGCCAGCAGCTTTCAGGGGGATAGCACAGATACGCAGTATTTT
CASSFQGDSTDTQYF
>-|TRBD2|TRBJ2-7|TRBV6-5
TGTGCCAGCAGTTACTCTCCAGGGAGGGTCGACGAGCAGTACTTC
CASSYSPGRVDEQYF
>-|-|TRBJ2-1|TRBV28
TGTGCCAGCAGTTCCATCTCCATTGGACACTTTTCCTACAATGAGCAGTTCTTC
CASSSISIGHFSYNEQFF
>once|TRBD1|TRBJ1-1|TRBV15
TGTGCCACCAGCTTCGAGGGGGCACTGAACACTGAAGCTTTCTTT
CATSFEGALNTEAFF
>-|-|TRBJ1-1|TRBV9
TGTGCCAGCAGCGTAGGGCCAAACCCGAACACTGAAGCTTTCTTT
CASSVGPNPNTEAFF
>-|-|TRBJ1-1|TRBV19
TGTGCCAGTAGTGTGCCGAGGGCTCTGAACACTGAAGCTTTCTTT
CASSVPRALNTEAFF
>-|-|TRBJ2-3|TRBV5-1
TGCGCCAGCAGCTTGGACTCGTGGTTGGATACGCAGTATTTT
CASSLDSWLDTQYF
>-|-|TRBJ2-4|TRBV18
TGTGCCAGCTCACCACCGTCCTCTGACATTCAGTACTTC
CASSPPSSDIQYF
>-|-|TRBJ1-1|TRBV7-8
TGTGCCAGCAGCTTATCTTCTCGAGGGGCGGGGACTGAAGCTTTCTTT
CASSLSSRGAGTEAFF
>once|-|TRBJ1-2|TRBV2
TGTGCCAGCAGTACGTCTATCTATGGCTACACCTTC
CASSTSIYGYTF
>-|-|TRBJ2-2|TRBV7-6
TGTGCCAGCAGCTTATCGGGCTCCCAGGGGACCGGGGAGCTGTTTTTT
CASSLSGSQGTGELFF
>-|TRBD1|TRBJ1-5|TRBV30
TGTGCCTGGAGTAAACAGGGGGATAGCAATCAGCCCCAGCATTTT
CAWSKQGDSNQPQHF
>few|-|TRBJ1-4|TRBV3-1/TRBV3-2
TGTGCCAGCAGCCCAGGGGTCCAGGCAACTAATGAAAAACTGTTTTTT
CASSPGVQATNEKLFF
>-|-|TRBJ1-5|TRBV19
TGTGCCAGTAGTACCGGAGAGGATTATAGCAATCAGCCCCAGCATTTT
CASSTGEDYSNQPQHF
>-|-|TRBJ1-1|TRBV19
TGTGCCAGTAGTATAGATCGGGAGACATCCGCGGCTTTCTTT
CASSIDRETSAAFF
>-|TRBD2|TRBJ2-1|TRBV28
TGTGCCAGCGCTGCCCCGACTAGCCGAGCCAATGAGCAGTTCTTC
CASAAPTSRANEQFF
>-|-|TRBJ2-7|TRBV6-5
TGTGCCAGCAGTTTAACAGGGATAACCTACGAGCAGTACTTC
CASSLTGITYEQYF